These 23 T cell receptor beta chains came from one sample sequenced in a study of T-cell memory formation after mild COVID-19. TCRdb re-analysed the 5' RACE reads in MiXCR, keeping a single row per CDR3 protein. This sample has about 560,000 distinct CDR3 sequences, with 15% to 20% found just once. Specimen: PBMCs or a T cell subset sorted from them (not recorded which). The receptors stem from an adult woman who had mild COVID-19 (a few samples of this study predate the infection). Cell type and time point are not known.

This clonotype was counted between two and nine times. The CDR3 sequence: CSARDPAKNTEAFF. CDR3 nucleotides: TGCAGTGCTAGAGACCCGGCCAAGAACACTGAAGCTTTCTTT. The chain recombines TRBV20-1 with TRBJ1-1; D gene unclear. The germline V gene encodes CDR1 DFQATT and CDR2 SNEGSKA (reference sequence). Trimming pared 0 bases from V and 1 base from J, leaving 9 bases between. The CDR3 has 14 amino acids.

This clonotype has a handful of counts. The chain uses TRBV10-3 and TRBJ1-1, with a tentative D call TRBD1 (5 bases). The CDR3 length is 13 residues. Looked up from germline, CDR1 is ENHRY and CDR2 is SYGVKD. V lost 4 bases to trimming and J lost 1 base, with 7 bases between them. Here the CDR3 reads CAISGGQNTEAFF. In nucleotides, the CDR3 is TGTGCCATCAGTGGCGGACAGAACACTGAAGCTTTCTTT.

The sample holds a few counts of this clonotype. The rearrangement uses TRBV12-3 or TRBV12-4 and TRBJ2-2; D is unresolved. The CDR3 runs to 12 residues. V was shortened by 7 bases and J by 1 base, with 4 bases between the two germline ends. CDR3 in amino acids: CASTRNTGELFF. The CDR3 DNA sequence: TGTGCCAGCACCAGGAACACCGGGGAGCTGTTTTTT.

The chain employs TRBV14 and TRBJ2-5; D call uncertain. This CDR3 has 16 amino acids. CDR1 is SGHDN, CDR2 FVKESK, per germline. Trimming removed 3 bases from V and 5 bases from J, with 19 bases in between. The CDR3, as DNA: TGTGCCAGCAGCCAGACATGGCGCGCTCAAAGGGAGACCCAGTACTTC. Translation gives CASSQTWRAQRETQYF.

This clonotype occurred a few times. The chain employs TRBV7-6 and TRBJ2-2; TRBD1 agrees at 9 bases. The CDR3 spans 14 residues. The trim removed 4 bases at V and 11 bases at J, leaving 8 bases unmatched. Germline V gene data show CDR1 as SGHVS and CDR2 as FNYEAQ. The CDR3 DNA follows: TGTGCCAGCAGCTCGGGACAGGGCCCCCCAGAGCTGTTTTTT. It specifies CASSSGQGPPELFF. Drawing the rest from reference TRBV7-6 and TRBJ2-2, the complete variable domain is GAGVSQSPRYKVTKRGQDVALRCDPISGHVSLYWYRQALGQGPEFLTYFNYEAQQDKSGLPNDRFSAERPEGSISTLTIQRTEQRDSAMYRCASSSGQGPPELFFGEGSRLTVL.

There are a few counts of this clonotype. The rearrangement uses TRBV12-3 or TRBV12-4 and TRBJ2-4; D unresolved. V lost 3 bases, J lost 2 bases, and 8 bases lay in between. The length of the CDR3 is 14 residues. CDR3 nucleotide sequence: TGTGCCAGCAGTTTCATGGCGCCCAAAAACATTCAGTACTTC. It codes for CASSFMAPKNIQYF.

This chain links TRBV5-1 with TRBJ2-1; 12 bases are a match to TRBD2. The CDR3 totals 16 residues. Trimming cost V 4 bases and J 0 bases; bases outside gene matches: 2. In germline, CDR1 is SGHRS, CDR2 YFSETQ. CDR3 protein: CASSKTSGGSYNEQFF. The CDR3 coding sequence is TGCGCCAGCAGCAAGACTAGCGGGGGCTCCTACAATGAGCAGTTCTTC.

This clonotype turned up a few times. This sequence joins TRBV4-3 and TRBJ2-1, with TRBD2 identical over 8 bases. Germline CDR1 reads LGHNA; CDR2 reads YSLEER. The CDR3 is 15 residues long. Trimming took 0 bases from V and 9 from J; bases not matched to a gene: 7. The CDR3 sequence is CASSQDAGRAAEQFF. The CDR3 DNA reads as TGCGCCAGCAGCCAAGATGCCGGGAGGGCCGCTGAGCAGTTCTTC.

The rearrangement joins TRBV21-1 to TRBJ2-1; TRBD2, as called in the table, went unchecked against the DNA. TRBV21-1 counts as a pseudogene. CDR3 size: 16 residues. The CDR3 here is CASIPRLAGADNEQLF. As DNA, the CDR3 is TGTGCCAGCATCCCCAGGCTAGCGGGAGCGGACAATGAGCAGTTATTC.

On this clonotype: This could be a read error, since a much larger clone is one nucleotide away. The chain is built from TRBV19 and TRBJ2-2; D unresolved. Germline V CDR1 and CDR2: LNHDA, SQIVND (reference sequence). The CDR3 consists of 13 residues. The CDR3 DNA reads TGTGCCAGTAGTGGTAGATTCACCTGGGAGCTGTTTTTT. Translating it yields CASSGRFTWELFF.

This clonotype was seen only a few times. CDR3 in amino acids: CASSLLPSETQYF. The CDR3 DNA reads TGTGCCAGCAGCTTACTACCCTCAGAGACCCAGTACTTC. The chain carries TRBV5-4 and TRBJ2-5, with no clear D. Per the germline V gene, CDR1 is SGHNT and CDR2 is YYREEE (reference sequence). V lost 2 bases and J lost 4, with 9 bases in between. CDR3 length equals 13 residues.

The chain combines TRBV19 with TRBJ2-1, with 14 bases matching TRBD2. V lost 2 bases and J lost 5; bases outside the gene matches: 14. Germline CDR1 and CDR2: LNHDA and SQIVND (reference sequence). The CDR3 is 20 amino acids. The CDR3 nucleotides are TGTGCCAGTAGTATAAACCACTATAGACTAGCGGGGGGGCCGGACAATGAGCAGTTCTTC. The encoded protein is CASSINHYRLAGGPDNEQFF. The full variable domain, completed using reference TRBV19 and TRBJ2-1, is DGGITQSPKYLFRKEGQNVTLSCEQNLNHDAMYWYRQDPGQGLRLIYYSQIVNDFQKGDIAEGYSVSREKKESFPLTVTSAQKNPTAFYLCASSINHYRLAGGPDNEQFFGPGTRLTVL.

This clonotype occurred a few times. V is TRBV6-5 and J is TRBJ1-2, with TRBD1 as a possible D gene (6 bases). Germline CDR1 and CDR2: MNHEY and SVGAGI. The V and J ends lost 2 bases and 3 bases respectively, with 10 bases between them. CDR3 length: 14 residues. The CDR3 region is CASSYGGADYGYTF. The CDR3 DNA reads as TGTGCCAGCAGTTACGGGGGCGCGGACTATGGCTACACCTTC.

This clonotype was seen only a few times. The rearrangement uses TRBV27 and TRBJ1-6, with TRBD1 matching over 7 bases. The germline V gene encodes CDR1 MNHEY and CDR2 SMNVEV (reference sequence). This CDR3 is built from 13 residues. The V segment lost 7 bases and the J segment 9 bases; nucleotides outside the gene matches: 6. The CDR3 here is CASKGGGGSPLHF. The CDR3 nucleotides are TGTGCCAGCAAGGGAGGGGGCGGTTCACCCCTCCACTTT.

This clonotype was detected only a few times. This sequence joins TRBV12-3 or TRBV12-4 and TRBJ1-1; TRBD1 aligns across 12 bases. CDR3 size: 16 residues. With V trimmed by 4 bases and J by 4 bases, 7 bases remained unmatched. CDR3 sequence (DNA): TGTGCCAGCAGTTCCGGGACAGGGGGCGAAGGCACTGAAGCTTTCTTT. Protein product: CASSSGTGGEGTEAFF.

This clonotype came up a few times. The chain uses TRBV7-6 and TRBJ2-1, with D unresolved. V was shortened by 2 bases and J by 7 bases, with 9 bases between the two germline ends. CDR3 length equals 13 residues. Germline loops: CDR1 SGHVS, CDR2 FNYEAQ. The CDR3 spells CASSLWGENEQFF. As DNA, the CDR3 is TGTGCCAGCAGCTTATGGGGTGAGAATGAGCAGTTCTTC.

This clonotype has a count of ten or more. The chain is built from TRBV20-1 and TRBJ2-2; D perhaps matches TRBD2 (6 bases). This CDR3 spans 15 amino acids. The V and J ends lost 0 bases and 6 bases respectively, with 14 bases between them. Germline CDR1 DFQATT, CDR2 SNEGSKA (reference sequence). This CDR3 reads CSARDAGRDSGELFF. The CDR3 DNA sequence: TGCAGTGCTAGAGATGCGGGGCGGGACTCCGGGGAGCTGTTTTTT.

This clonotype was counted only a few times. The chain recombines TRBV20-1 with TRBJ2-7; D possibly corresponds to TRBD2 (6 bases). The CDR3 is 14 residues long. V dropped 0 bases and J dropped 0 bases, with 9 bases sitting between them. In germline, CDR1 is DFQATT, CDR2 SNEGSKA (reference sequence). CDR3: CSARDLASSYEQYF. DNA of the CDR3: TGCAGTGCTAGAGACCTAGCGAGCTCCTACGAGCAGTACTTC.

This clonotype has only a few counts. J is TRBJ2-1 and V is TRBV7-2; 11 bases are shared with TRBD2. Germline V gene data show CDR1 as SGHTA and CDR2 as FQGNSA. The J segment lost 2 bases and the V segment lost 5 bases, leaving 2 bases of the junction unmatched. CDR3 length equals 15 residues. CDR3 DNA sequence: TGTGCCAGCAGCCCTAGCGGGAGGACCTACAATGAGCAGTTCTTC. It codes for CASSPSGRTYNEQFF.

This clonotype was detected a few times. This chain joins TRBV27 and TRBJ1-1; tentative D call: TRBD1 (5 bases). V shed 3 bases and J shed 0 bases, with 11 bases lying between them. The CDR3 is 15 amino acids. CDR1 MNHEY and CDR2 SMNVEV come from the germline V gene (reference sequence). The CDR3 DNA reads TGTGCCAGCAGTTTTACCAAGGGGATGAACACTGAAGCTTTCTTT. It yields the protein CASSFTKGMNTEAFF.

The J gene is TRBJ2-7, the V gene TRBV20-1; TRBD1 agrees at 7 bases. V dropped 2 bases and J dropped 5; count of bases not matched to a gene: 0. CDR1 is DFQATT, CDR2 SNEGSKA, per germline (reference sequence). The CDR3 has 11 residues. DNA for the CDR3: TGCAGTGCTAGAACAGGGGACGAGCAGTACTTC. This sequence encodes CSARTGDEQYF.

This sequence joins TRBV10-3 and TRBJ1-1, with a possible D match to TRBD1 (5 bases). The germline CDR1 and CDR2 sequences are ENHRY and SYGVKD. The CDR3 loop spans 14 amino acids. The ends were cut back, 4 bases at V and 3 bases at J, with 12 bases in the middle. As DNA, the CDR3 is TGTGCCATCAGTGCCGAGACAGCAGACACTGAAGCTTTCTTT. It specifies CAISAETADTEAFF.

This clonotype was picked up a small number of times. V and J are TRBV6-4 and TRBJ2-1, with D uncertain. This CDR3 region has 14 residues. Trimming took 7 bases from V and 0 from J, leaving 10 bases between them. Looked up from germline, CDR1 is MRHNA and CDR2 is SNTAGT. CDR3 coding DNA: TGTGCCAGCACCTACAGCAGCTCCTACAATGAGCAGTTCTTC. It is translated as CASTYSSSYNEQFF.